These 31 T cell receptor beta chains originate from one sample sequenced in a study of blood T cell repertoires in COVID-19. Only in-frame clones appear in the TCRdb table, and some are missing; sequencing was by immunoSEQ multiplex PCR. The data contain a few hundred thousand clones, about 81% of them singletons. Sequencing was carried out using PBMCs or T cells enriched from blood (not recorded which). These receptors were taken from a man aged 35-49 years who had recovered from COVID-19.

The chain joins TRBV7-2 to TRBJ1-5, with 9 positions matching TRBD1. CDR1 SGHTA and CDR2 FQGNSA come from the germline V gene. Trimming cost V 7 bases and J 3 bases; bases outside gene matches: 7. CDR3 length: 15 residues. The CDR3 sequence is CASKEGTGHNQPQHF. The CDR3 DNA follows: TGTGCCAGCAAAGAAGGGACAGGGCACAATCAGCCCCAGCATTTT.

This clone occurred once. The V gene is TRBV7-6, the J gene TRBJ1-1, with 9 bases fitting TRBD1. Germline V gives CDR1 SGHVS, CDR2 FNYEAQ. The length of the CDR3 is 14 residues. The trim removed 5 bases at V and 2 bases at J, leaving 3 bases unmatched. The CDR3 sequence is CASSPGQGNTEAFF. The CDR3 coding sequence is TGTGCCAGCAGCCCGGGACAGGGAAACACTGAAGCTTTCTTT. The whole variable domain, remainder taken from reference TRBV7-6 and TRBJ1-1, is GAGVSQSPRYKVTKRGQDVALRCDPISGHVSLYWYRQALGQGPEFLTYFNYEAQQDKSGLPNDRFSAERPEGSISTLTIQRTEQRDSAMYRCASSPGQGNTEAFFGQGTRLTVV.

The table lists this clone with a few counts. The gene calls are TRBV2 and TRBJ2-7; 9 bases are a match to TRBD1. There are 15 residues in the CDR3. Trimming took 5 bases from V and 5 from J; bases not matched to a gene: 10. CDR1 and CDR2 (germline): SNHLY, FYNNEI. Here the CDR3 reads CASSPAGTGINEQYF. CDR3 coding DNA: TGTGCCAGCAGTCCTGCGGGGACAGGGATCAACGAGCAGTACTTC. Full variable domain (outside the CDR3, taken from reference TRBV2 and TRBJ2-7): EPEVTQTPSHQVTQMGQEVILRCVPISNHLYFYWYRQILGQKVEFLVSFYNNEISEKSEIFDDQFSVERPDGSNFTLKIRSTKLEDSAMYFCASSPAGTGINEQYFGPGTRLTVT.

The chain recombines TRBV6-5 with TRBJ2-3; D is unclear. Per the germline V gene, CDR1 is MNHEY and CDR2 is SVGAGI. The V end was cut by 7 bases, the J end by 2 bases, with 7 bases between. The CDR3 has 12 residues. As DNA, the CDR3 is TGTGCCAGCATGGCAGTCACAGATACGCAGTATTTT. It specifies CASMAVTDTQYF.

The chain uses TRBV6-5 and TRBJ1-6; 8 positions match TRBD1. V was clipped by 4 bases and J by 10 bases; unmatched bases: 3. The germline V gene has CDR1 MNHEY and CDR2 SVGAGI. This CDR3 spans 13 amino acids. The CDR3 coding sequence is TGTGCCAGCAGTTCAGGGGGCAGATCACCCCTCCACTTT. It codes for CASSSGGRSPLHF.

This clone was seen repeatedly, ten times or more. The chain has TRBV6-1 and TRBJ2-1; 15 positions agree with TRBD2. The J segment lost 7 bases and the V segment lost 6 bases, leaving 4 bases of the junction unmatched. Germline V CDR1 and CDR2: MNHNS, SASEGT. The CDR3 extends over 15 amino acids. The CDR3 DNA is TGTGCCAGCAGACCCGGGACTAGCGGGAGGAATGAGCAGTTCTTC. Its translation: CASRPGTSGRNEQFF.

This chain connects TRBV12-3 or TRBV12-4 to TRBJ2-6; perhaps TRBD2 as D (5 bases). Trimming took 10 bases from V and 0 from J, leaving 7 bases between them. The length of the CDR3 is 13 residues. CDR3 DNA sequence: TGTGCCACCCGGGACTCTGGGGCCAACGTCCTGACTTTC. Amino acids: CATRDSGANVLTF.

This clone appeared a single time. V gene TRBV6-4 combines with J gene TRBJ2-5; TRBD2 aligns across 11 bases. Germline values: CDR1 MRHNA, CDR2 SNTAGT. The junction had 3 bases not matched to a gene; V was cut back by 4 bases and J by 5 bases. CDR3 length: 14 amino acids. Here the CDR3 reads CASSVLAGAETQYF. DNA of the CDR3: TGTGCCAGCAGTGTACTAGCGGGAGCCGAGACCCAGTACTTC.

This sequence joins TRBV7-9 and TRBJ2-6, with D possibly TRBD1 on 6 matching bases. Trimming shortened V by 5 bases and J by 2 bases, and 13 bases separated the two germline ends. Germline-derived CDR1 and CDR2 are SEHNR and FQNEAQ (reference sequence). The CDR3 is 16 amino acids. As DNA, the CDR3 is TGTGCCAGCAGCCCGCCGTGGGACACTGGGGCCAACGTCCTGACTTTC. Protein: CASSPPWDTGANVLTF.

V gene TRBV5-1 combines with J gene TRBJ2-1, with 9 nucleotides matching TRBD2. The CDR3 extends over 18 amino acids. The ends lost 1 base at V and 0 bases at J; junction bases unmatched: 8. The germline CDR1 and CDR2 sequences are SGHRS and YFSETQ. The CDR3 spells CASSLWLAGSSSYNEQFF. The CDR3, as DNA: TGCGCCAGCAGCTTGTGGCTAGCGGGATCGAGCTCCTACAATGAGCAGTTCTTC. Combining the CDR3 with reference TRBV5-1 and TRBJ2-1 gives the whole variable domain KAGVTQTPRYLIKTRGQQVTLSCSPISGHRSVSWYQQTPGQGLQFLFEYFSETQRNKGNFPGRFSGRQFSNSRSEMNVSTLELGDSALYLCASSLWLAGSSSYNEQFFGPGTRLTVL.

The chain carries TRBV27 and TRBJ2-2; TRBD1 matches at 9 bases. Germline V CDR1 and CDR2: MNHEY, SMNVEV (reference sequence). This CDR3 is built from 19 residues. V shed 5 bases, J shed 0 bases, and the junction held 13 bases outside the gene matches. The CDR3, as DNA: TGTGCCAGCAGTCTACCTCCCCGGGACAGGGATCCGAACACCGGGGAGCTGTTTTTT. It translates to CASSLPPRDRDPNTGELFF.

The V and J genes are TRBV19 and TRBJ1-2, with TRBD1 matching 7 bases. This CDR3 spans 15 amino acids. CDR1 is LNHDA, CDR2 SQIVND, per germline (reference sequence). After removal of 3 bases from V and 6 bases from J, the junction contained 10 bases not matched to a gene. The CDR3 sequence: CASSISQTGSNGYTF. CDR3 in DNA: TGTGCCAGTAGTATCTCCCAGACAGGGTCTAATGGCTACACCTTC.

The chain employs TRBV7-9 and TRBJ1-1; 7 bases align to TRBD1. Trimming cost V 5 bases and J 4 bases; bases outside gene matches: 10. The germline CDR1 and CDR2 sequences are SEHNR and FQNEAQ (reference sequence). CDR3 length: 15 amino acids. The CDR3 nucleotides read TGTGCCAGCAGCCCACGAGACAGGGTCGGCACTGAAGCTTTCTTT. Translated: CASSPRDRVGTEAFF. The variable domain in full, completed from reference TRBV7-9 and TRBJ1-1, reads DTGVSQNPRHKITKRGQNVTFRCDPISEHNRLYWYRQTLGQGPEFLTYFQNEAQLEKSRLLSDRFSAERPKGSFSTLEIQRTEQGDSAMYLCASSPRDRVGTEAFFGQGTRLTVV.

The chain has TRBV2 and TRBJ2-1; a possible D gene is TRBD2 (6 bases). Germline V gene sequence: CDR1 SNHLY, CDR2 FYNNEI. Trimming left V 0 bases short and J 7 bases short, with 7 bases between. CDR3 length equals 13 residues. The chain's CDR3 is CASSEAEGNEQFF. CDR3 sequence (DNA): TGTGCCAGCAGTGAAGCGGAGGGGAATGAGCAGTTCTTC.

This clone came up a few times. J is TRBJ1-1 and V is TRBV12-3 or TRBV12-4, with a weak D call TRBD1 (5 bases). The CDR3 extends over 11 amino acids. V lost 10 bases and J 6 bases, leaving 12 bases between the germline ends. DNA of the CDR3: TGTGCCATCGGGGGGGTGTCTGAAGCTTTCTTT. Translated, it gives CAIGGVSEAFF.

V gene TRBV3-1 (or the pseudogene TRBV3-2) combines with J gene TRBJ2-7; the D is unclear. CDR1 is LGHDT and CDR2 is YNNKEL in the germline V gene (reference sequence). The CDR3 runs to 12 residues. V lost 4 bases and J lost 3, with 7 bases in between. CDR3 sequence reads: CASSPFGYEQYF. CDR3 DNA sequence: TGTGCCAGCAGCCCTTTCGGCTACGAGCAGTACTTC.

V is TRBV15 and J is TRBJ2-1, with D perhaps matching TRBD1 (6 bases). The CDR3 contains 13 residues. Germline V gene sequence: CDR1 LNHNV, CDR2 YYDKDF (reference sequence). V was shortened by 0 bases and J by 10 bases, with 10 bases between the two germline ends. Written as DNA, the CDR3 is TGTGCCACCAGCAGAGAGAGTGGGACAGAGCAGTTCTTC. This codes for CATSRESGTEQFF.

J is TRBJ1-6 and V is TRBV6-5; the D is unclear. CDR3 size: 13 residues. The germline V and J ends were trimmed by 2 bases and 12 bases, with 11 bases remaining between them. Germline-derived CDR1 and CDR2 are MNHEY and SVGAGI. CDR3 coding DNA: TGTGCCAGCAGTTACAAGATCGGGAGACCCCTCCACTTT. This encodes CASSYKIGRPLHF.

The V and J genes are TRBV24-1 and TRBJ1-5; 7 positions match TRBD1. Germline loops: CDR1 KGHDR, CDR2 SFDVKD. With V trimmed by 2 bases and J by 1 base, 4 bases remained unmatched. This CDR3 is built from 16 residues. The CDR3 sequence is CATSDSGRGSNQPQHF. The CDR3 DNA sequence: TGTGCCACCAGTGATTCCGGCAGGGGGAGCAATCAGCCCCAGCATTTT.

The chain combines TRBV9 with TRBJ2-1; TRBD1 aligns across 8 bases. V dropped 0 bases and J dropped 4; count of bases not matched to a gene: 6. Germline V gene sequence: CDR1 SGDLS, CDR2 YYNGEE. This CDR3 contains 16 residues. The CDR3 bases are TGTGCCAGCAGCGTAGGAGGACAGGGAAAATACAATGAGCAGTTCTTC. Its translation is CASSVGGQGKYNEQFF. Supplemented by reference TRBV9 and TRBJ2-1, the full variable domain reads DSGVTQTPKHLITATGQRVTLRCSPRSGDLSVYWYQQSLDQGLQFLIQYYNGEERAKGNILERFSAQQFPDLHSELNLSSLELGDSALYFCASSVGGQGKYNEQFFGPGTRLTVL.

The chain couples TRBV30 to TRBJ2-1; 7 nucleotides match TRBD2. The CDR3 sequence is 15 residues long. V gave up 8 bases and J gave up 3 bases; unmatched junction bases: 13. Germline V gives CDR1 GTSNPN, CDR2 SVGIG (reference sequence). CDR3 sequence (DNA): TGTGCCAGAGGGGAGGGGACTTCGCTCTACAATGAGCAGTTCTTC. It specifies CARGEGTSLYNEQFF.

The chain employs TRBV2 and TRBJ2-1; 9 nucleotides align to TRBD2. This CDR3 spans 17 amino acids. V lost 0 bases to trimming and J lost 5 bases; unmatched junction nucleotides: 8. The germline V gene has CDR1 SNHLY and CDR2 FYNNEI. This CDR3 reads CASSEALFSGSHNEQFF. In nucleotides, the CDR3 is TGTGCCAGCAGTGAAGCGCTTTTTAGCGGGAGCCACAATGAGCAGTTCTTC.

J is TRBJ1-6 and V is TRBV11-2, with 7 bases that match TRBD1. V shed 5 bases, J shed 1 base, and the junction held 2 bases outside the gene matches. Germline assignment: CDR1 SGHAT and CDR2 FQNNGV. This CDR3 has 15 amino acids. The CDR3 nucleotides read TGTGCCAGCAGCGGGACAGCGTCCTATAATTCACCCCTCCACTTT. Its protein is CASSGTASYNSPLHF.

The genes are TRBV3-1 (or the pseudogene TRBV3-2) and TRBJ1-5; 8 bases map to TRBD1. With V trimmed by 6 bases and J by 7 bases, 17 bases remained unmatched. Germline assignment: CDR1 LGHDT and CDR2 YNNKEL (reference sequence). The CDR3 spans 17 residues. The CDR3 region has the DNA TGTGCCAGCAGTCCTACACCATTGGACAGGGTGGGACAGCCCCAGCATTTT. This translates into CASSPTPLDRVGQPQHF.

The rearrangement uses TRBV10-2 and TRBJ2-7; TRBD1 might be the D (6 bases). Trimming took 6 bases from V and 2 from J, leaving 14 bases between them. In germline, CDR1 is WSHSY, CDR2 SAAADI. The CDR3 sequence is 14 residues long. The CDR3 coding sequence is TGCGCCAGCAGGGAACAGGGAAACACCTACGAGCAGTACTTC. It codes for CASREQGNTYEQYF.

This clone was detected only a few times. The chain combines TRBV6-1 with TRBJ1-3, with 8 bases identical to TRBD1. Per germline, CDR1 MNHNS and CDR2 SASEGT. The ends lost 0 bases at V and 5 bases at J; junction bases unmatched: 6. This CDR3 spans 16 amino acids. This CDR3 reads CASSEASGGPRNTIYF. The CDR3 DNA reads TGTGCCAGCAGTGAAGCGTCAGGGGGCCCCAGAAACACCATATATTTT.

The chain uses TRBV5-1 and TRBJ2-3, with a weak D call TRBD2 (6 bases). Germline CDR1 and CDR2: SGHRS and YFSETQ. This CDR3 region has 15 residues. The V and J ends lost 0 bases and 3 bases respectively, with 11 bases between them. CDR3 sequence (DNA): TGCGCCAGCAGCTTGGTGGATGGGACTACAGATACGCAGTATTTT. It translates to CASSLVDGTTDTQYF.

The chain has TRBV29-1 and TRBJ1-2; possible D gene TRBD1, 6 bases. V was trimmed by 6 bases and J by 8 bases, leaving 19 bases between them. CDR1 is SQVTM, CDR2 ANQGSEA, per germline. This CDR3 region has 13 residues. The CDR3 sequence is CSVSSPAGDGYTF. DNA of the CDR3: TGCAGCGTCTCAAGCCCGGCAGGGGACGGCTACACCTTC.

V gene TRBV5-6 combines with J gene TRBJ2-6, with D unresolved. V shed 3 bases and J shed 2 bases, with 12 bases lying between them. The CDR3 runs to 16 residues. CDR1 and CDR2 (germline): SGHDT, YYEEEE. This CDR3 reads CASSSLPATGANVLTF. The CDR3, as DNA: TGTGCCAGCAGCTCGCTCCCCGCTACTGGGGCCAACGTCCTGACTTTC.

V is TRBV2 and J is TRBJ2-2; 7 nucleotides line up with TRBD1. J was trimmed by 0 bases and V by 5 bases; bases with no gene match: 9. The CDR3 covers 17 residues. Germline V CDR1 and CDR2: SNHLY, FYNNEI. CDR3 in DNA: TGTGCCAGCAGTAAAACTGGACAGGCCGCGAACACCGGGGAGCTGTTTTTT. The encoded protein is CASSKTGQAANTGELFF.

This chain uses TRBV9 with TRBJ2-3; 11 bases fit TRBD2. Germline CDR1 reads SGDLS; CDR2 reads YYNGEE. V shed 6 bases, J shed 0 bases, and the junction held 21 bases outside the gene matches. The CDR3 is made up of 21 amino acids. The CDR3 spells CASTTGRGQERLAGSTDTQYF. The CDR3 coding sequence is TGTGCCAGCACGACCGGGCGGGGACAGGAGCGACTAGCGGGAAGCACAGATACGCAGTATTTT.